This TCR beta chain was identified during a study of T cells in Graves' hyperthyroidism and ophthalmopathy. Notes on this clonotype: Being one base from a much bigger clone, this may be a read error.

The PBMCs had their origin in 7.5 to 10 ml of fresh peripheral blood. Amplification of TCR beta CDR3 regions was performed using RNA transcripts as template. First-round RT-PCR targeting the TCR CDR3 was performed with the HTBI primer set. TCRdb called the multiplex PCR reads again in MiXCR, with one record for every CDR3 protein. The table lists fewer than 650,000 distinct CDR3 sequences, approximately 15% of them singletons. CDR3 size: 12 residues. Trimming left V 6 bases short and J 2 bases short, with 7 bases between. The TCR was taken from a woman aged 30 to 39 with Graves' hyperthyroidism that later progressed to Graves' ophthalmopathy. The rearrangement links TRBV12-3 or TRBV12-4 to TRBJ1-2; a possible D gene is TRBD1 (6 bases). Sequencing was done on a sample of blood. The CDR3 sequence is CASRDRNYGYTF. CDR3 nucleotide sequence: TGTGCCAGCAGAGACAGGAACTATGGCTACACCTTC.